This paragraph reports one T cell receptor (beta chain). Here immunoSEQ multiplex PCR was the method, and the copy in TCRdb shows in-frame clones only, minus some. The data show about 100,000 clones, about 90% seen once. Germline V gives CDR1 GTSNPN, CDR2 SVGIG (reference sequence). This CDR3 is built from 14 residues. Trimming took 0 bases from V and 7 from J, leaving 15 bases between them. The sample belongs to a study of T cell responses to AZD1222 COVID-19 vaccine. The receptor comes from an adult in good health. The chain uses TRBV30 and TRBJ1-2, with unresolved D. The source material was peripheral blood, sampled on day 0 of MenACWY control vaccination. The CDR3 DNA is TGTGCCTGGAGTGTGTTTATAGGACCGGGTGGCTACACCTTC. Protein product: CAWSVFIGPGGYTF.